These T cell receptor beta chains were read from a single sample in a study of cytomegalovirus exposure and HLA in healthy donors. Produced via immunoSEQ multiplex PCR; TCRdb's table is partial and in-frame only. The repertoire holds around 140,000 clones, with 60% to 85% as singletons. Source material: PBMCs. The receptor set was obtained from a woman between 40 and 55 years old in good health and CMV-seronegative. Each CDR3 is given with its conserved first and last residue. The D gene is left open where the match is weak. Clone size is not always given. Where it is, it says once, few, many or a class for expanded clones.

>NA|14|NA|TRBJ1-1|TRBV28
CASSAGQTVTEAFF
TGTGCCAGCAGCGCAGGACAGACCGTCACTGAAGCTTTCTTT
>NA|15|NA|TRBJ2-7|TRBV19
CASSRGQSNSYEQYF
TGTGCCAGTAGTCGAGGACAATCGAACTCCTACGAGCAGTACTTC
>TRBD1|14|NA|TRBJ2-5|TRBV9
CASSHRQGQETQYF
TGTGCCAGCAGCCACAGACAGGGACAAGAGACCCAGTACTTC
>TRBD1|14|NA|TRBJ1-4|TRBV19
CASSPRDSNEKLFF
TGTGCCAGTAGTCCCCGGGACAGCAATGAAAAACTGTTTTTT
>TRBD1|17|NA|TRBJ2-3|TRBV5-1
CASSSTGTGMRTDTQYF
TGCGCCAGCAGCTCAACCGGGACAGGGATGAGGACAGATACGCAGTATTTT
>TRBD2|16|NA|TRBJ2-1|TRBV5-1
CASSLGSGGGQNEQFF
TGCGCCAGCAGCTTGGGATCCGGGGGGGGTCAGAATGAGCAGTTCTTC
>NA|15|NA|TRBJ1-5|TRBV28
CASSTEQVGNQPQHF
TGTGCCAGCAGTACCGAACAGGTGGGCAATCAGCCCCAGCATTTT
>TRBD1|15|NA|TRBJ2-7|TRBV6-5
CASRYNTGGSYEQYF
TGTGCCAGCAGGTACAATACAGGGGGCTCCTACGAGCAGTACTTC
>NA|14|once|TRBJ2-5|TRBV29-1
CSVEDSNSQETQYF
TGCAGCGTTGAAGATAGTAACTCTCAAGAGACCCAGTACTTC
>NA|14|NA|TRBJ1-2|TRBV19
CASSMLEGVNGYTF
TGTGCCAGTAGTATGCTTGAGGGGGTTAATGGCTACACCTTC
>TRBD1|14|NA|TRBJ1-6|TRBV5-6
CASTNRQGSSPLHF
TGTGCCAGCACGAATCGACAGGGATCTTCACCCCTCCACTTT
>TRBD1|14|NA|TRBJ1-6|TRBV28
CASSTGQLNSPLHF
TGTGCCAGCAGTACGGGACAGCTTAATTCACCCCTCCACTTT
>NA|14|few|TRBJ2-7|TRBV25-1
CASSDPSTYYEQYF
TGTGCCAGCAGTGATCCTTCAACTTACTACGAGCAGTACTTC
>NA|14|NA|TRBJ2-5|TRBV5-8
CASSLYGGGETQYF
TGTGCCAGCAGCTTGTACGGGGGAGGAGAGACCCAGTACTTC
>TRBD1|16|NA|TRBJ2-7|TRBV4-1
CASSQGQGRPPYEQYF
TGCGCCAGCAGCCAAGGACAGGGCCGGCCCCCCTACGAGCAGTACTTC
>TRBD2|20|NA|TRBJ2-7|TRBV4-3
CASSQEINRYQRGEVYEQYF
TGCGCCAGCAGCCAAGAAATAAATAGGTACCAGCGGGGGGAGGTTTACGAGCAGTACTTC